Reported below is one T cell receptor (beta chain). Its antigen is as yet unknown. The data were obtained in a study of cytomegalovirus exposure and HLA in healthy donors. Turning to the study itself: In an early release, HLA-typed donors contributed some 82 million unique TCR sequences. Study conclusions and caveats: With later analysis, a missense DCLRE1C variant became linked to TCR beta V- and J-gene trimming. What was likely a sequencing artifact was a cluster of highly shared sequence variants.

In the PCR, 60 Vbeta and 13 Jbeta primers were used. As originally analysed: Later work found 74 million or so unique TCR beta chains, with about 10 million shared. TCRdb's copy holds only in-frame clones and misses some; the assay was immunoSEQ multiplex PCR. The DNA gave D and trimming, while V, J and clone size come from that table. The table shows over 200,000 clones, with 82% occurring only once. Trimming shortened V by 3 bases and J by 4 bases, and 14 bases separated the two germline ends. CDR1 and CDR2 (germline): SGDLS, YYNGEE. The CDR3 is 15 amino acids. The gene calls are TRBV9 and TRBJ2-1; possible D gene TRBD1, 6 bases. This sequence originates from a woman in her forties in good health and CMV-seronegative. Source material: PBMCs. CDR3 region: CASSGTGHLYNEQFF. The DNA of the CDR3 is TGTGCCAGCAGCGGGACGGGACACTTATACAATGAGCAGTTCTTC.